The 12 T cell receptor beta chains reported below all come from one sample, sequenced in a study of low-dose radiotherapy and immunotherapy resistance in tumors. Gene-specific TRAV and TRBV primers were used for first-strand cDNA, covering alpha and beta chains. The TCRs were subjected to amplification over roughly 20 PCR cycles employing a constant-region primer in conjunction with a V-primer adapter. TCRdb re-derived calls from the reads in MiXCR, one entry per CDR3 protein. The table has 80,000 to 90,000 distinct CDR3 sequences, 18% seen once. Time point described: before trial treatment. This sample comprised PBMCs, obtained before treatment. These receptors were obtained from a male donor with prostate cancer.

The V gene is TRBV5-6, the J gene TRBJ2-3, with TRBD1 identical over 8 bases. This CDR3 spans 15 amino acids. Germline-derived CDR1 and CDR2 are SGHDT and YYEEEE. V shed 4 bases, J shed 7 bases, and the junction held 11 bases outside the gene matches. DNA of the CDR3: TGTGCCAGCAGCCCGGCAGGGGGCGCAAAGAATACGCAGTATTTT. It specifies CASSPAGGAKNTQYF.

The chain employs TRBV5-1 and TRBJ2-2; D is perhaps TRBD1 (6 bases). This CDR3 spans 15 amino acids. Germline assignment: CDR1 SGHRS and CDR2 YFSETQ. V was clipped by 4 bases and J by 4 bases, with 14 bases between them. For the CDR3, the DNA is TGCGCCAGCAGCATCGGACAGAGGGGCACCGGGGAGCTGTTTTTT. The encoded protein is CASSIGQRGTGELFF. Filled out from reference TRBV5-1 and TRBJ2-2, the complete variable domain reads KAGVTQTPRYLIKTRGQQVTLSCSPISGHRSVSWYQQTPGQGLQFLFEYFSETQRNKGNFPGRFSGRQFSNSRSEMNVSTLELGDSALYLCASSIGQRGTGELFFGEGSRLTVL.

This clonotype has at least ten counts. The chain recombines TRBV3-1 with TRBJ2-5, with 8 bases that match TRBD2. This CDR3 comprises 13 residues. The J segment lost 3 bases and the V segment lost 4 bases, leaving 1 base of the junction unmatched. CDR1 is LGHDT and CDR2 is YNNKEL in the germline V gene (reference sequence). CDR3 DNA sequence: TGTGCCAGCAGCCGTAGCGGGGAAGAGACCCAGTACTTC. As protein: CASSRSGEETQYF.

The table lists this clonotype with many counts. The V call is TRBV12-3 or TRBV12-4, the J call TRBJ2-1; 8 nucleotides line up with TRBD2. The CDR3 length is 15 residues. Germline trimming cut 4 bases from V and 7 bases from J; bases unmatched to any gene: 9. The CDR3 sequence: CASSSGRGATNEQFF. CDR3 nucleotide sequence: TGTGCCAGCAGTTCCGGGCGGGGGGCGACGAATGAGCAGTTCTTC.

The sample holds many counts of this clonotype. The chain links TRBV29-1 to TRBJ2-7, with D uncertain. V shed 7 bases and J shed 8 bases, with 12 bases lying between them. CDR1 is SQVTM and CDR2 is ANQGSEA in the germline V gene. The CDR3 sequence is 10 residues long. The CDR3 nucleotides are TGCAGCGACTCTGCGTCGAAGCAGTACTTC. It yields the protein CSDSASKQYF.

This clonotype was recorded at least ten times. This rearrangement joins TRBV12-3 or TRBV12-4 to TRBJ2-3, with D maybe TRBD1 (6 bases). The CDR3 has 15 residues. V lost 7 bases and J 2 bases, leaving 16 bases between the germline ends. The DNA of the CDR3 is TGTGCCAGCAAGCCGACAGGCCCGGTCACAGATACGCAGTATTTT. This gives the protein CASKPTGPVTDTQYF.

This chain connects TRBV18 to TRBJ2-7; D is unclear. Germline loops: CDR1 KGHSH, CDR2 LQKENI. V was cut by 1 base and J by 0 bases, with 7 bases left in between. The CDR3 runs 14 residues. The CDR3: CASSPRVSSYEQYF. CDR3 DNA: TGTGCCAGCTCACCACGGGTGAGCTCCTACGAGCAGTACTTC.

This clonotype was seen ten or more times. The rearrangement joins TRBV4-1 to TRBJ1-6; TRBD1 might be the D (5 bases). Trimming took off 6 bases at V and 10 bases at J, with 19 bases between the two ends. This CDR3 contains 15 residues. Per germline, CDR1 MGHRA and CDR2 YSYEKL. CDR3 in DNA: TGCGCCAGCAGGATATCAGGGTTAACGCTATCACCCCTCCACTTT. This sequence encodes CASRISGLTLSPLHF.

This sequence joins TRBV2 and TRBJ1-5; D is undetermined. CDR3 length equals 13 residues. CDR1 is SNHLY and CDR2 is FYNNEI in the germline V gene. V was shortened by 8 bases and J by 3 bases, with 11 bases between the two germline ends. The CDR3 nucleotides read TGTGCCAGCTGCCGGGCCACCAATCAGCCCCAGCATTTT. It translates to CASCRATNQPQHF.

This clonotype was counted ten times or more. V and J are TRBV24-1 and TRBJ2-7; D might be TRBD1 (6 bases). The V gene's germline CDR1 is KGHDR and CDR2 SFDVKD. Deletions cut 0 bases from V and 2 bases from J, with 16 bases between. The CDR3 length is 17 residues. In nucleotides, the CDR3 is TGTGCCACCAGTGATTTGCGGCGACAGGAGATGACCTACGAGCAGTACTTC. It yields the protein CATSDLRRQEMTYEQYF.

In its sample, this clonotype was seen many times. J is TRBJ1-4 and V is TRBV7-9, with 9 nucleotides matching TRBD1. From germline, CDR1 is SEHNR and CDR2 FQNEAQ (reference sequence). V was clipped by 6 bases and J by 6 bases; unmatched bases: 8. The CDR3 loop spans 15 amino acids. The CDR3 sequence: CASRDEQGADEKLFF. CDR3 nucleotides: TGTGCCAGCAGGGACGAACAGGGGGCGGATGAAAAACTGTTTTTT. The variable domain in full, with the rest retrieved from reference TRBV7-9 and TRBJ1-4, is DTGVSQNPRHKITKRGQNVTFRCDPISEHNRLYWYRQTLGQGPEFLTYFQNEAQLEKSRLLSDRFSAERPKGSFSTLEIQRTEQGDSAMYLCASRDEQGADEKLFFGSGTQLSVL.

This clonotype was recorded many times. The chain recombines TRBV7-8 with TRBJ1-2, with D perhaps TRBD1 (6 bases). CDR1 and CDR2 (germline): SGHVS, FQNEAQ. The CDR3 contains 14 residues. V was clipped by 5 bases and J by 11 bases, with 21 bases between them. The CDR3 sequence is CASSPFTGSFGYTF. For the CDR3, the DNA is TGTGCCAGCAGCCCCTTTACAGGGAGCTTCGGTTACACCTTC.